These 17 T cell receptor beta chains were sequenced from one sample in a study of cytomegalovirus exposure and HLA in healthy donors. It was with 60 Vbeta and 13 Jbeta primers that the PCR ran. Measured with immunoSEQ multiplex PCR; TCRdb has only the in-frame clones, and not every one. The sample includes approximately 160,000 clones, about three quarters of them seen just once. Sequencing used PBMCs. The receptors shown here come from a woman aged 40 to 50 in good health and CMV-seropositive.

The chain joins TRBV19 to TRBJ2-1; D gene unclear. The CDR3 is 11 residues long. The V end lost 4 bases, the J end lost 11 bases, and 9 bases lay between the germline ends. The germline V gene has CDR1 LNHDA and CDR2 SQIVND (reference sequence). The CDR3 spells CASSTGHQQFF. The CDR3 region has the DNA TGTGCCAGTAGTACGGGTCACCAGCAGTTCTTC.

In DNA, the CDR3 is TGCGCCAGCAGCTGGGGACAGTCCTATGGCTACACCTTC. Encoded protein: CASSWGQSYGYTF. The chain has TRBV5-1 and TRBJ1-2; 7 bases are a match to TRBD1. The CDR3 runs 13 residues. The germline CDR1 and CDR2 sequences are SGHRS and YFSETQ. J gave up 4 bases and V 3 bases, and 3 bases lay outside the gene matches.

The count of this clone is one. This rearrangement joins TRBV9 to TRBJ1-2; 8 bases are a match to TRBD1. Germline CDR1 is SGDLS and CDR2 is YYNGEE. This CDR3 has 15 residues. The junction had 8 bases not matched to a gene; V was cut back by 0 bases and J by 7 bases. The CDR3 is CASSVAPGGRRGYTF. DNA of the CDR3: TGTGCCAGCAGCGTAGCACCAGGGGGCAGACGTGGCTACACCTTC. The variable domain in full, with the rest retrieved from reference TRBV9 and TRBJ1-2, is DSGVTQTPKHLITATGQRVTLRCSPRSGDLSVYWYQQSLDQGLQFLIQYYNGEERAKGNILERFSAQQFPDLHSELNLSSLELGDSALYFCASSVAPGGRRGYTFGSGTRLTVV.

The V and J genes are TRBV10-3 and TRBJ2-5, with TRBD1 matching 12 bases. The end of the DNA is better explained by TRBJ2-7, so the J call may be wrong. The CDR3 runs to 14 residues. Germline lookup yields CDR1 ENHRY and CDR2 SYGVKD. This chain's CDR3 is CATQGGQGAVEQYF. CDR3 bases: TGTGCCACCCAAGGGGGACAGGGGGCGGTCGAGCAGTACTTC.

This chain joins TRBV7-6 and TRBJ2-3; 12 nucleotides align to TRBD2. The ends lost 2 bases at V and 6 bases at J; junction bases unmatched: 6. Per germline, CDR1 SGHVS and CDR2 FNYEAQ. The CDR3 has 16 residues. This CDR3 reads CASSLRTSGGPDTQYF. The CDR3 nucleotides read TGTGCCAGCAGCTTACGTACTAGCGGGGGGCCCGATACGCAGTATTTT.

This chain's CDR3 is CASSPGQGAKNTGELFF. The CDR3 DNA reads as TGTGCCAGCAGCCCGGGACAGGGGGCGAAGAACACCGGGGAGCTGTTTTTT. This sequence joins TRBV5-4 and TRBJ2-2; 12 nucleotides match TRBD1. Germline assignment: CDR1 SGHNT and CDR2 YYREEE (reference sequence). This CDR3 is 17 amino acids long. With V trimmed by 4 bases and J by 1 base, 5 bases remained unmatched.

On this clone itself: At one of its ends the junction is not consistent with the germline gene, which may arise from a read error. The chain couples TRBV7-8 to TRBJ2-6, with a tentative D call TRBD1 (5 bases). The CDR3 runs to 14 residues. Germline CDR1 is SGHVS and CDR2 is FQNEAQ. The CDR3 reads CASSVRAGANGLTF. CDR3 DNA: TGTGCCAGCAGCGTTCGAGCTGGGGCCAACGGCCTGACTTTC.

The chain combines TRBV7-8 with TRBJ2-5, with 10 bases fitting TRBD2. CDR1 and CDR2 from the germline V gene are SGHVS and FQNEAQ. The V gene end was trimmed by 1 base and the J gene end by 4 bases; junction bases not matched to a gene: 6. The CDR3 runs 16 residues. The CDR3 reads CASSLGTSGVRETQYF. The DNA of the CDR3 is TGTGCCAGCAGCTTAGGTACTAGCGGGGTAAGAGAGACCCAGTACTTC.

In its sample, this clone was seen a few times. CDR3 sequence reads: CASSLISGNTIYF. The DNA for the CDR3 is TGTGCCAGCAGCTTGATATCTGGAAACACCATATATTTT. The V gene is TRBV5-6, the J gene TRBJ1-3; no definite D call. The germline gives CDR1 SGHDT, CDR2 YYEEEE. V lost 1 base and J lost 1, with 3 bases in between. This CDR3 has 13 amino acids.

The chain uses TRBV29-1 and TRBJ2-3; 9 bases align to TRBD2. Germline V lookup: CDR1 SQVTM, CDR2 ANQGSEA. V was pared by 6 bases and J by 5 bases, with 15 bases of the junction left unmatched. The CDR3 runs 16 residues. DNA of the CDR3: TGCAGCGTCCCCGGAAGTAGCGGGGGCCCGGTAGATACGCAGTATTTT. Its protein product is CSVPGSSGGPVDTQYF.

The chain links TRBV15 to TRBJ1-1, with 7 bases that match TRBD1. V lost 9 bases, J lost 0 bases, and 4 bases stayed unmatched. The CDR3 runs 13 residues. Looked up from germline, CDR1 is LNHNV and CDR2 is YYDKDF (reference sequence). CDR3 amino acids: CATKDRVNTEAFF. The CDR3 DNA reads TGTGCCACTAAAGACAGGGTGAACACTGAAGCTTTCTTT. Drawing the rest from reference TRBV15 and TRBJ1-1, the complete variable domain is DAMVIQNPRYQVTQFGKPVTLSCSQTLNHNVMYWYQQKSSQAPKLLFHYYDKDFNNEADTPDNFQSRRPNTSFCFLDIRSPGLGDTAMYLCATKDRVNTEAFFGQGTRLTVV.

The gene calls are TRBV4-1 and TRBJ2-1, with D possibly being TRBD1 (6 bases). V was cut by 0 bases and J by 8 bases, with 8 bases left in between. This CDR3 contains 13 residues. Germline CDR1 MGHRA, CDR2 YSYEKL. For the CDR3, the DNA is TGCGCCAGCAGCCAAGAGGGGGCCGATGAGCAGTTCTTC. Translated, it gives CASSQEGADEQFF.

The genes are TRBV2 and TRBJ1-1; a weak D match, TRBD1 (6 bases). The CDR3 totals 15 residues. CDR1 and CDR2 from the germline V gene are SNHLY and FYNNEI. Trimming removed 3 bases at V and 2 bases at J, with 13 bases between. CDR3 sequence reads: CASSDPDRQNTEAFF. The CDR3 nucleotides read TGTGCCAGCAGTGATCCGGACAGACAAAACACTGAAGCTTTCTTT.

This clone ranks as medium-sized (0.01 to 0.1%). The chain is built from TRBV4-3 and TRBJ1-2, with D perhaps TRBD1 (6 bases). CDR3 length: 15 amino acids. Germline V lookup: CDR1 LGHNA, CDR2 YSLEER. Trimming left V 1 base short and J 4 bases short, with 13 bases between. The CDR3 DNA is TGCGCCAGCAGCCAAGTGGCTGGGGGGGCCTATGGCTACACCTTC. Its translation is CASSQVAGGAYGYTF.

This rearrangement joins TRBV10-1 to TRBJ2-7; perhaps TRBD1 as D (8 bases). The V gene's germline CDR1 is WNHNN and CDR2 SYGVQD (reference sequence). V lost 7 bases to trimming and J lost 6 bases, with 25 bases between them. The CDR3 length is 16 residues. CDR3 in DNA: TGCGCCAGCACGGCATTCACAGGGGGGGATCCGTGCGAGCAGTACTTC. It specifies CASTAFTGGDPCEQYF.

V and J are TRBV7-9 and TRBJ2-7; perhaps TRBD2 as D (5 bases). CDR3 length equals 16 residues. V lost 6 bases to trimming and J lost 3 bases, with 21 bases between them. Germline CDR1 is SEHNR and CDR2 is FQNEAQ (reference sequence). The CDR3 DNA reads TGTGCCAGCAGTCAAGACTTACTAGGGTTTCACTACGAGCAGTACTTC. This encodes CASSQDLLGFHYEQYF.

Turning to this clone: A read error may account for a junction end that differs from germline. This chain connects TRBV2 to TRBJ2-4, with 12 bases that match TRBD2. This CDR3 region has 16 residues. Germline V gene data show CDR1 as SNHLY and CDR2 as FYNNEI. The CDR3: CASRARLAGDKNSQYF. CDR3 bases: TGTGCCAGCAGAGCCCGACTAGCGGGGGACAAAAACAGTCAGTACTTC.